The 24 T cell receptor beta chains reported below all come from one sample, sequenced in a study of patients and donors after allogeneic stem cell transplantation. TCRdb ran MiXCR on the RT-PCR reads and lists one entry per CDR3 protein. The repertoire holds about a million distinct CDR3 sequences, with under 20% as singletons. Sequencing was done on a sample of blood, either unsorted or a sorted T cell fraction (not recorded which). Receptors originate from a human donor who was either an allogeneic HSCT recipient or a stem cell or donor lymphocyte infusion donor (not recorded which). It is not recorded whose cells these are; they may come from a transplant donor.

J is TRBJ2-7 and V is TRBV6-1; 9 bases line up with TRBD1. This CDR3 comprises 14 residues. Germline V lookup: CDR1 MNHNS, CDR2 SASEGT. V was pared by 6 bases and J by 4 bases, with 7 bases of the junction left unmatched. The CDR3, as DNA: TGTGCCAGCAGGCCGGGACAGGGTTTTTACGAGCAGTACTTC. Its translation: CASRPGQGFYEQYF.

This clonotype has more than one count but fewer than ten. The J gene is TRBJ2-1, the V gene TRBV10-3, with 13 bases identical to TRBD2. V lost 6 bases to trimming and J lost 6 bases; unmatched junction nucleotides: 2. CDR1 is ENHRY and CDR2 is SYGVKD in the germline V gene. The CDR3 is 14 residues long. The CDR3 DNA reads TGTGCCATCAGAGGACTAGCGGGAGTCAATGAGCAGTTCTTC. Its translation: CAIRGLAGVNEQFF.

This clonotype was picked up a small number of times. The V call is TRBV16, the J call TRBJ1-2; D gene ambiguous. The CDR3 contains 15 residues. V lost 4 bases to trimming and J lost 2 bases, with 14 bases between them. Germline V lookup: CDR1 KGHSY, CDR2 FQNENV. The CDR3 sequence is CASSPRNNVNYGYTF. The CDR3 coding sequence is TGTGCCAGCAGCCCGCGAAATAATGTCAACTATGGCTACACCTTC.

This clonotype was recorded a few times. The chain is built from TRBV30 and TRBJ1-2, with D unclear. The CDR3 contains 13 residues. The V gene lost 4 bases and the J gene lost 4 bases, with 13 bases spanning the gap. Germline CDR1 is GTSNPN and CDR2 is SVGIG (reference sequence). CDR3 residues: CAWIGGRTYGYTF. The CDR3 DNA reads TGTGCCTGGATAGGTGGCAGAACCTATGGCTACACCTTC.

This clonotype has more than one count but fewer than ten. This chain connects TRBV5-5 to TRBJ2-1; D possibly matches TRBD1 or TRBD2 (5 bases each). Germline V gene sequence: CDR1 SGHKS, CDR2 YYEKEE (reference sequence). This CDR3 has 14 residues. V was shortened by 0 bases and J by 7 bases, with 11 bases between the two germline ends. The CDR3 loop is CASSLGDGVNEQFF. CDR3 bases: TGTGCCAGCAGCTTGGGGGACGGGGTTAATGAGCAGTTCTTC.

The chain uses TRBV6-1 and TRBJ1-1, with TRBD1 as a possible D gene (6 bases). V shed 7 bases and J shed 5 bases, with 20 bases lying between them. CDR3 size: 15 residues. Germline V gives CDR1 MNHNS, CDR2 SASEGT. The CDR3 nucleotides read TGTGCCAGCAACTCCTGGGGCAGGGGAAGGACTGAAGCTTTCTTT. Translating gives CASNSWGRGRTEAFF.

This clonotype was recorded at least ten times. CDR3 sequence reads: CASTSAGGGSTDTQYF. DNA for the CDR3: TGTGCCAGCACCTCCGCGGGGGGCGGATCCACAGATACGCAGTATTTT. V usage is TRBV12-3 or TRBV12-4 and J usage is TRBJ2-3, with 8 bases lining up with TRBD2. This CDR3 is built from 16 residues. Losses at the gene ends were 7 bases for V and 2 bases for J; bases not matched to a gene: 11.

This clonotype was detected a few times. The rearrangement links TRBV20-1 to TRBJ2-1; D is possibly TRBD2 (5 bases). In germline, CDR1 is DFQATT, CDR2 SNEGSKA (reference sequence). Trimming cost V 3 bases and J 0 bases, with 9 bases left between them. The CDR3 totals 14 residues. This chain's CDR3 is CSARGETSYNEQFF. The DNA of the CDR3 is TGCAGTGCTAGGGGAGAAACCTCCTACAATGAGCAGTTCTTC.

The genes are TRBV5-4 and TRBJ2-2, with 7 bases matching TRBD1. Per germline, CDR1 SGHNT and CDR2 YYREEE (reference sequence). Germline trimming cut 2 bases from V and 5 bases from J; bases unmatched to any gene: 6. The CDR3 totals 15 residues. Here the CDR3 reads CASSFPRQGTGELFF. CDR3 DNA: TGTGCCAGCAGCTTCCCGAGACAGGGTACCGGGGAGCTGTTTTTT.

This clonotype was seen only once. This chain joins TRBV12-3 or TRBV12-4 and TRBJ2-1, with TRBD1 matching 7 bases. The CDR3 contains 11 residues. The junction had 6 bases not matched to a gene; V was cut back by 4 bases and J by 15 bases. The CDR3 region is CASSYRGLWFF. The CDR3 DNA is TGTGCCAGCAGTTACAGGGGATTGTGGTTCTTC.

This clonotype has a handful of counts. The rearrangement joins TRBV15 to TRBJ2-5; D remains unclear. The CDR3 loop spans 13 amino acids. CDR1 and CDR2 from the germline V gene are LNHNV and YYDKDF (reference sequence). The V end was cut by 0 bases, the J end by 4 bases, with 6 bases between. CDR3 bases: TGTGCCACCAGCAGAGACCCCCCAGAGACCCAGTACTTC. It encodes CATSRDPPETQYF.

The chain carries TRBV12-3 or TRBV12-4 and TRBJ1-4; 9 bases match TRBD1. This CDR3 spans 16 amino acids. With 2 bases clipped from V and 8 bases from J, the junction kept 9 bases outside the gene matches. CDR3 sequence: CASSLFRGQGREKLFF. The CDR3 DNA sequence: TGTGCCAGCAGTTTATTTAGGGGACAGGGTCGCGAAAAACTGTTTTTT.

This clonotype was seen at least ten times. This chain connects TRBV4-3 to TRBJ2-7, with a tentative D call TRBD1 (5 bases). V was shortened by 0 bases and J by 5 bases, with 11 bases between the two germline ends. CDR1 and CDR2 from the germline V gene are LGHNA and YSLEER. The CDR3 runs to 14 residues. The CDR3 spells CASSQDFRAHEQYF. The CDR3 DNA reads as TGCGCCAGCAGCCAAGATTTCAGGGCCCACGAGCAGTACTTC.

A few counts support this clonotype. The V and J genes are TRBV4-1 and TRBJ2-7; D is unresolved. Trimming stripped 2 bases from V and 7 bases from J, with 12 bases between. The CDR3 is 13 residues long. The germline V gene encodes CDR1 MGHRA and CDR2 YSYEKL. The CDR3 is CASSQYEGGEQYF. The CDR3 DNA is TGCGCCAGCAGCCAATATGAAGGTGGGGAGCAGTACTTC.

This sequence joins TRBV6-1 and TRBJ1-6; possible D gene TRBD1, 5 bases. Trimming shortened V by 7 bases and J by 0 bases, and 10 bases separated the two germline ends. The germline V gene encodes CDR1 MNHNS and CDR2 SASEGT. The CDR3 totals 15 residues. The CDR3 sequence: CASMAGSSYNSPLHF. In DNA form, the CDR3 reads TGTGCCAGCATGGCAGGGAGCTCCTATAATTCACCCCTCCACTTT.

This sequence joins TRBV5-1 and TRBJ2-3; 15 bases are a match to TRBD2. The CDR3 consists of 16 residues. V shed 3 bases and J 5 bases; nucleotides not matched to a gene: 4. Germline lookup yields CDR1 SGHRS and CDR2 YFSETQ. CDR3 sequence reads: CASSSGTSGGLDTQYF. Here the CDR3 DNA reads TGCGCCAGCAGCTCCGGGACTAGCGGGGGGCTAGATACGCAGTATTTT.

The chain employs TRBV20-1 and TRBJ2-1; TRBD2 agrees at 8 bases. The germline V gene has CDR1 DFQATT and CDR2 SNEGSKA (reference sequence). With 5 bases clipped from V and 2 bases from J, the junction kept 8 bases outside the gene matches. This CDR3 contains 15 residues. CDR3 residues: CSAGPPGGPYNEQFF. The CDR3 DNA reads TGCAGTGCTGGACCCCCGGGGGGGCCCTACAATGAGCAGTTCTTC.

The chain recombines TRBV6-5 with TRBJ2-7, with D unresolved. Germline V gene data show CDR1 as MNHEY and CDR2 as SVGAGI. The CDR3 is made up of 14 amino acids. The V end lost 1 base, the J end lost 2 bases, and 9 bases lay between the germline ends. The CDR3 coding sequence is TGTGCCAGCAGTTACTTGAATGGAGCCTACGAGCAGTACTTC. Its translation: CASSYLNGAYEQYF.

This clonotype was seen ten or more times. CDR3 bases: TGCAGTGCCCCGGGACAGGGGCATGAGCAGTTCTTC. It is translated as CSAPGQGHEQFF. J is TRBJ2-1 and V is TRBV20-1; 10 bases are shared with TRBD1. The CDR3 is 12 residues long. The V and J ends lost 6 bases and 8 bases, in that order; junction bases with no gene match: 4. Germline CDR1 is DFQATT and CDR2 is SNEGSKA (reference sequence).

The chain employs TRBV20-1 and TRBJ1-5, with TRBD1 identical over 9 bases. Germline assignment: CDR1 DFQATT and CDR2 SNEGSKA (reference sequence). The ends lost 3 bases at V and 3 bases at J; junction bases unmatched: 12. The CDR3 covers 17 residues. This CDR3 reads CSARKPGQGFNNQPQHF. The DNA for the CDR3 is TGCAGTGCTAGGAAACCGGGACAGGGCTTTAACAATCAGCCCCAGCATTTT.

The V gene is TRBV7-9, the J gene TRBJ2-7; TRBD1 matches 9 bases. Looked up from germline, CDR1 is SEHNR and CDR2 is FQNEAQ (reference sequence). Trimming cost V 5 bases and J 9 bases; bases outside gene matches: 11. The CDR3 runs to 14 residues. CDR3 bases: TGTGCCAGCAGCCAGGGACAGGGCGAAGTCGTGCAGTACTTC. Protein sequence: CASSQGQGEVVQYF.

Ten or more counts support this clonotype. The rearrangement uses TRBV5-1 and TRBJ1-1; D is uncertain. This CDR3 has 15 residues. Between the trimmed V and J ends, which lost 0 bases and 1 base, there was a span of 10 bases. From germline, CDR1 is SGHRS and CDR2 YFSETQ. CDR3 nucleotides: TGCGCCAGCAGCTTGGGGTGGACCACGAACACTGAAGCTTTCTTT. Translated, it gives CASSLGWTTNTEAFF.

This clonotype was detected a few times. The V and J genes are TRBV12-3 or TRBV12-4 and TRBJ1-4; 8 nucleotides agree with TRBD1. V was clipped by 6 bases and J by 0 bases; unmatched bases: 3. The CDR3 has 15 residues. The CDR3 nucleotides are TGTGCCAGCAGACAGGGGGGTGCAACTAATGAAAAACTGTTTTTT. Translation: CASRQGGATNEKLFF.

This rearrangement joins TRBV7-2 to TRBJ2-3, with D perhaps matching TRBD2 (5 bases). Germline V gene data show CDR1 as SGHTA and CDR2 as FQGNSA. The ends were cut back, 1 base at V and 2 bases at J, with 16 bases in the middle. There are 17 residues in the CDR3. CDR3 residues: CASSLVRQEAHTDTQYF. As DNA, the CDR3 is TGTGCCAGCAGCTTAGTTAGGCAGGAGGCACACACAGATACGCAGTATTTT. Together with reference TRBV7-2 and TRBJ2-3, the CDR3 gives the full variable domain: GAGVSQSPSNKVTEKGKDVELRCDPISGHTALYWYRQSLGQGLEFLIYFQGNSAPDKSGLPSDRFSAERTGGSVSTLTIQRTQQEDSAVYLCASSLVRQEAHTDTQYFGPGTRLTVL.